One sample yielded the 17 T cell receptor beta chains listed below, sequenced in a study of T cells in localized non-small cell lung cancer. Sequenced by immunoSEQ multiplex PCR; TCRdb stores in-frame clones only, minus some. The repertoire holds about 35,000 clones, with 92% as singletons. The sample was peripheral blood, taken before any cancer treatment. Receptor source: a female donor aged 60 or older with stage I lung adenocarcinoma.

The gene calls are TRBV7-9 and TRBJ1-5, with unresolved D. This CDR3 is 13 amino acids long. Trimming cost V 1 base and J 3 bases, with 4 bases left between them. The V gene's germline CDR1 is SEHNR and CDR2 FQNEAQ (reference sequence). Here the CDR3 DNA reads TGTGCCAGCAGCTTAGGGGTCAATCAGCCCCAGCATTTT. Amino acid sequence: CASSLGVNQPQHF.

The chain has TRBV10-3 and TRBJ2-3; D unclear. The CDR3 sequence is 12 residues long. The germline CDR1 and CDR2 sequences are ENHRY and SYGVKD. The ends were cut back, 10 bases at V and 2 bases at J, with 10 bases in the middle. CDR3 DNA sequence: TGTGCCACCAACACCAACACAGATACGCAGTATTTT. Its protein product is CATNTNTDTQYF.

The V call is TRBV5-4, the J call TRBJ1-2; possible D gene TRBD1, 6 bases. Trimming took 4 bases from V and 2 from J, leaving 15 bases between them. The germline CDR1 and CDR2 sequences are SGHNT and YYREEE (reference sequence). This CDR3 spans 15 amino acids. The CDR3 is CASSIRTDQNYGYTF. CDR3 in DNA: TGTGCCAGCAGCATAAGGACAGACCAAAACTATGGCTACACCTTC.

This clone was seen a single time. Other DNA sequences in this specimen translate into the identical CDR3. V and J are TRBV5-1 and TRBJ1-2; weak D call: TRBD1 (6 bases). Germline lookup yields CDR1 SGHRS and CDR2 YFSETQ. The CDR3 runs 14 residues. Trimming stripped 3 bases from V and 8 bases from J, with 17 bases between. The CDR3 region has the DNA TGCGCCAGCAGCTCGGGGGCCAACGGGGGGGGCTACACCTTC. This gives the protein CASSSGANGGGYTF.

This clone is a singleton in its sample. CDR3 bases: TGTGCCAGCAGCGTAGCTGGGCTGCTCACCGGGGAGCTGTTTTTT. Amino acid sequence: CASSVAGLLTGELFF. The chain joins TRBV9 to TRBJ2-2; D not resolved. V was cut by 0 bases and J by 4 bases, with 10 bases left in between. Germline CDR1 is SGDLS and CDR2 is YYNGEE. The length of the CDR3 is 15 residues.

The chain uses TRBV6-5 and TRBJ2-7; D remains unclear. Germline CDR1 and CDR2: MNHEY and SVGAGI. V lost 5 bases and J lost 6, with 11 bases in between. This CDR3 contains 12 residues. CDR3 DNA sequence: TGTGCCAGCAGTGAAGTCTTAGGCGAGCAGTACTTC. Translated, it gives CASSEVLGEQYF.

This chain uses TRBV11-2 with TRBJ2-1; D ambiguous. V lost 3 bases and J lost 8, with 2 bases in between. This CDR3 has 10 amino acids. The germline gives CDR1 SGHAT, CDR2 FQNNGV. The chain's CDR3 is CASSLDEQFF. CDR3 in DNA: TGTGCCAGCAGCTTGGATGAGCAGTTCTTC. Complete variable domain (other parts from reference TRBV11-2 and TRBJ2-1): EAGVAQSPRYKIIEKRQSVAFWCNPISGHATLYWYQQILGQGPKLLIQFQNNGVVDDSQLPKDRFSAERLKGVDSTLKIQPAKLEDSAVYLCASSLDEQFFGPGTRLTVL.

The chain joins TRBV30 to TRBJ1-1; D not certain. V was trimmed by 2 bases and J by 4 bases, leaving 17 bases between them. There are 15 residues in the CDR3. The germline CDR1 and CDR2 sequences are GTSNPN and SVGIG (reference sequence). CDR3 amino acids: CAWSRMRGLATEAFF. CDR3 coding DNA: TGTGCCTGGAGTAGGATGAGAGGTTTGGCCACTGAAGCTTTCTTT. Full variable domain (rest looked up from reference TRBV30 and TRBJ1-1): SQTIHQWPATLVQPVGSPLSLECTVEGTSNPNLYWYRQAAGRGLQLLFYSVGIGQISSEVPQNLSASRPQDRQFILSSKKLLLSDSGFYLCAWSRMRGLATEAFFGQGTRLTVV.

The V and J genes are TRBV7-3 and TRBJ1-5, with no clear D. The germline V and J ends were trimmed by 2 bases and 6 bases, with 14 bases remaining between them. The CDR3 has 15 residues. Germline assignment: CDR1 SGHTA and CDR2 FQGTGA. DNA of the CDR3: TGTGCCAGCAGCTTAGATAAGGAGCGGGGTCAGCCCCAGCATTTT. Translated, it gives CASSLDKERGQPQHF.

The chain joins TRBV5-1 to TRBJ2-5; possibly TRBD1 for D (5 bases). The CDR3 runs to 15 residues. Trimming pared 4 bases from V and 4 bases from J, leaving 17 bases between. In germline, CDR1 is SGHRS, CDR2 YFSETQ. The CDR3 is CASSSNRITGETQYF. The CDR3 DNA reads TGCGCCAGCAGCAGCAACAGGATAACGGGAGAGACCCAGTACTTC.

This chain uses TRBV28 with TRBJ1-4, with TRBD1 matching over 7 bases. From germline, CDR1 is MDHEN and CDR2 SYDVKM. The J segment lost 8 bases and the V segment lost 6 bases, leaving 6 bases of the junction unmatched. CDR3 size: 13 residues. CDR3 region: CASSPGTAEKLFF. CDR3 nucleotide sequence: TGTGCCAGCAGCCCCGGGACAGCCGAAAAACTGTTTTTT.

The CDR3 sequence is CASSHRGGPYNEQFF. The CDR3 DNA sequence: TGTGCCAGCAGCCATAGGGGGGGGCCCTACAATGAGCAGTTCTTC. V usage is TRBV14 and J usage is TRBJ2-1; a weak D match, TRBD2 (7 bases). The germline V and J ends were trimmed by 3 bases and 2 bases, with 11 bases remaining between them. This CDR3 has 15 residues. Germline CDR1 and CDR2: SGHDN and FVKESK. Looking up the rest from reference TRBV14 and TRBJ2-1 gives the full variable domain: EAGVTQFPSHSVIEKGQTVTLRCDPISGHDNLYWYRRVMGKEIKFLLHFVKESKQDESGMPNNRFLAERTGGTYSTLKVQPAELEDSGVYFCASSHRGGPYNEQFFGPGTRLTVL.

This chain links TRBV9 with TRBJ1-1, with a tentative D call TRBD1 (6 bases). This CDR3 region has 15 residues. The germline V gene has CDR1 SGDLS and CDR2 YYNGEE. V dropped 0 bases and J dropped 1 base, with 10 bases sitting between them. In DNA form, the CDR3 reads TGTGCCAGCAGCGTAGATCAGGGGCCGAACACTGAAGCTTTCTTT. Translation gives CASSVDQGPNTEAFF.

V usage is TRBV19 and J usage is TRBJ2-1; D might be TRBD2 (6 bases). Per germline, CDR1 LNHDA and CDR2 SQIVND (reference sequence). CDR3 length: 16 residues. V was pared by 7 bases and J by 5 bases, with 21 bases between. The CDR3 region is CASKGPGASVNNEQFF. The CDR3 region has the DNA TGTGCCAGTAAGGGCCCCGGCGCTAGCGTAAACAATGAGCAGTTCTTC.

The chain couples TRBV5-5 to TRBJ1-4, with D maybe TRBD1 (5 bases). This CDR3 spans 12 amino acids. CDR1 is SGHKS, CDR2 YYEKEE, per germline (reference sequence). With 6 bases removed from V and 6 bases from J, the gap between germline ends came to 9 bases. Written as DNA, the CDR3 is TGTGCCAGCACCATCAGGGATGAAAAACTGTTTTTT. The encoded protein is CASTIRDEKLFF.

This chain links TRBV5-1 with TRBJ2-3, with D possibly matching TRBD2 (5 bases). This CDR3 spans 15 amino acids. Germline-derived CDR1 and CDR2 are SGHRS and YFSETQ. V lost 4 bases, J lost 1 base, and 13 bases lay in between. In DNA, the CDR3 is TGCGCCAGCAGCGCCGAGGGAGTAGGCACAGATACGCAGTATTTT. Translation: CASSAEGVGTDTQYF.

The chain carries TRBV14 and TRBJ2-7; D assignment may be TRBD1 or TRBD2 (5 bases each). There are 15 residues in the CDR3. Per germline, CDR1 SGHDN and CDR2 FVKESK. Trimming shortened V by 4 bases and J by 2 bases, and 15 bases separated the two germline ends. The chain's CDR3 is CASSLTRESAYEQYF. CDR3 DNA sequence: TGTGCCAGCAGCCTTACCAGGGAGTCGGCCTACGAGCAGTACTTC.